The 25 T cell receptor beta chains below come from one sample, sequenced in a study of response to subunit inactivated influenza vaccine. Using its own MiXCR run on the RT-PCR reads, TCRdb lists one record per CDR3 protein. Of hundreds of thousands of distinct CDR3 sequences in the sample, around 11% were seen once. Source: PBMCs from blood, taken on the day of vaccination. Receptor source: a man aged 50-60 years who received an inactivated influenza vaccine.

This clonotype was found a few times. The chain links TRBV2 to TRBJ2-7; maybe TRBD1 (5 bases). The germline V gene encodes CDR1 SNHLY and CDR2 FYNNEI. This CDR3 has 15 amino acids. Trimming removed 4 bases from V and 0 bases from J, with 13 bases in between. In DNA form, the CDR3 reads TGTGCCAGCAGTGGACAGTTGACCAACTCCTACGAGCAGTACTTC. Protein product: CASSGQLTNSYEQYF. The full variable domain, completed using reference TRBV2 and TRBJ2-7, is EPEVTQTPSHQVTQMGQEVILRCVPISNHLYFYWYRQILGQKVEFLVSFYNNEISEKSEIFDDQFSVERPDGSNFTLKIRSTKLEDSAMYFCASSGQLTNSYEQYFGPGTRLTVT.

A note on this clonotype: At one end the junction does not follow the germline gene, possibly because of a read error. The chain joins TRBV23-1 to TRBJ2-1; D remains ambiguous. TRBV23-1 falls under the ORF class, with uncertain function. There are 10 residues in the CDR3. The CDR3 DNA sequence: TGCGCCAGCAGTCAATCGTGGACCAAATTC. It specifies CASSQSWTKF.

This clonotype was observed a few times. This chain uses TRBV6-2 or TRBV6-3 with TRBJ2-2; 7 bases are shared with TRBD2. Looked up from germline, CDR1 is MNHEY and CDR2 is SVGEGT. The CDR3 runs to 14 residues. V gave up 5 bases and J gave up 1 base; unmatched junction bases: 1. CDR3 sequence (DNA): TGTGCCAGCAGTACTAGCGAGAACACCGGGGAGCTGTTTTTT. Translated: CASSTSENTGELFF.

This clonotype was detected a few times. CDR3 protein: CASSLTTDGYNEQFF. CDR3 nucleotide sequence: TGCGCCAGCAGCTTGACTACGGACGGATACAATGAGCAGTTCTTC. V and J are TRBV5-1 and TRBJ2-1; D is unresolved. Germline values: CDR1 SGHRS, CDR2 YFSETQ. V shed 1 base and J shed 4 bases, with 12 bases lying between them. The CDR3 is 15 amino acids.

This sequence joins TRBV7-2 and TRBJ1-3; 10 bases are shared with TRBD1. Germline assignment: CDR1 SGHTA and CDR2 FQGNSA. CDR3 length: 17 amino acids. Unmatched junction bases numbered 6, after V lost 4 bases and J lost 0 bases. The CDR3 region has the DNA TGTGCCAGCAGCTACGGGGACAGGGGACCCTCTGGAAACACCATATATTTT. The encoded protein is CASSYGDRGPSGNTIYF. Filled out from reference TRBV7-2 and TRBJ1-3, the complete variable domain reads GAGVSQSPSNKVTEKGKDVELRCDPISGHTALYWYRQSLGQGLEFLIYFQGNSAPDKSGLPSDRFSAERTGGSVSTLTIQRTQQEDSAVYLCASSYGDRGPSGNTIYFGEGSWLTVV.

This clonotype was detected only a few times. The rearrangement uses TRBV18 and TRBJ2-3; the D gene is possibly TRBD2 (6 bases). Germline CDR1 reads KGHSH; CDR2 reads LQKENI. Trimming left V 2 bases short and J 6 bases short, with 12 bases between. This CDR3 region has 14 residues. The CDR3 DNA reads TGTGCCAGCTCACCATCGGCTGGAGGGGATACGCAGTATTTT. This gives the protein CASSPSAGGDTQYF.

This clonotype turned up a few times. This chain links TRBV5-1 with TRBJ2-4; 10 nucleotides align to TRBD2. CDR1 and CDR2 from the germline V gene are SGHRS and YFSETQ. Trimming removed 0 bases from V and 7 bases from J; junction bases left unmatched: 7. The CDR3 has 16 residues. This CDR3 is CASSLASTSGNNIQYF. In DNA, the CDR3 is TGCGCCAGCAGCTTGGCCTCAACTAGCGGGAATAACATTCAGTACTTC.

The rearrangement joins TRBV2 to TRBJ2-5; D is unclear. Germline V gene sequence: CDR1 SNHLY, CDR2 FYNNEI. V was clipped by 3 bases and J by 8 bases, with 7 bases between them. The CDR3 is 11 amino acids. CDR3 DNA: TGTGCCAGCAGTGACCGGGCTACCCAGTACTTC. Amino acids: CASSDRATQYF.

This clonotype came up a few times. V usage is TRBV6-1 and J usage is TRBJ2-7; D is tentatively TRBD1 or TRBD2 (5 bases each). The CDR3 contains 14 residues. CDR1 and CDR2 from the germline V gene are MNHNS and SASEGT. V lost 4 bases, J lost 3 bases, and 13 bases lay in between. CDR3 residues: CASSGWDGDYEQYF. In nucleotides, the CDR3 is TGTGCCAGCAGTGGTTGGGACGGGGACTACGAGCAGTACTTC.

About this clonotype: A much larger clone lies one base from this, so it may be a read error. The chain links TRBV4-1 to TRBJ2-7; a possible D gene is TRBD1 (6 bases). This CDR3 has 15 amino acids. CDR1 is MGHRA, CDR2 YSYEKL, per germline. The CDR3 nucleotides read TGCGCCAACAGCCCTGTGGACAGCGCAGATTACGAGCAGTACTTC. Amino acid sequence: CANSPVDSADYEQYF.

This clonotype was observed a few times. This chain joins TRBV2 and TRBJ1-6; maybe TRBD1 (6 bases). Germline CDR1 is SNHLY and CDR2 is FYNNEI. The CDR3 contains 15 residues. V shed 2 bases and J shed 7 bases, with 12 bases lying between them. The CDR3 DNA reads as TGTGCCAGCAGTGAATTACAGGGAAGGAATTCACCCCTCCACTTT. Translating gives CASSELQGRNSPLHF.

The chain couples TRBV7-2 to TRBJ2-3, with 8 positions matching TRBD2. From germline, CDR1 is SGHTA and CDR2 FQGNSA. J was trimmed by 6 bases and V by 0 bases; bases with no gene match: 8. This CDR3 is built from 16 residues. The CDR3 loop is CASSLAAAGASDTQYF. For the CDR3, the DNA is TGTGCCAGCAGCTTAGCCGCAGCGGGAGCTTCTGATACGCAGTATTTT. The whole variable domain, filled in from reference TRBV7-2 and TRBJ2-3, reads GAGVSQSPSNKVTEKGKDVELRCDPISGHTALYWYRQSLGQGLEFLIYFQGNSAPDKSGLPSDRFSAERTGGSVSTLTIQRTQQEDSAVYLCASSLAAAGASDTQYFGPGTRLTVL.

This clonotype was detected a few times. The chain joins TRBV19 to TRBJ2-6, with D maybe TRBD1 (6 bases). The length of the CDR3 is 15 residues. Germline loops: CDR1 LNHDA, CDR2 SQIVND (reference sequence). V lost 3 bases and J lost 5, with 11 bases in between. CDR3 DNA sequence: TGTGCCAGTAGTATGGACAGCAACCGGGCCAACGTCCTGACTTTC. This gives the protein CASSMDSNRANVLTF.

This clonotype was found many times. The chain recombines TRBV7-6 with TRBJ1-2; TRBD1 aligns across 7 bases. Germline V gives CDR1 SGHVS, CDR2 FNYEAQ. The CDR3 runs to 13 residues. With 5 bases clipped from V and 2 bases from J, the junction kept 2 bases outside the gene matches. In DNA, the CDR3 is TGTGCCAGCAGCCAGGGACAGAACTATGGCTACACCTTC. This sequence encodes CASSQGQNYGYTF.

This clonotype has ten or more counts. The chain couples TRBV6-1 to TRBJ2-1; 10 nucleotides align to TRBD1. V lost 6 bases to trimming and J lost 6 bases; unmatched junction nucleotides: 8. The CDR3 covers 15 residues. CDR1 MNHNS and CDR2 SASEGT come from the germline V gene. Here the CDR3 DNA reads TGTGCCAGCAGGCTGGGACAGGGGCAGGGCAATGAGCAGTTCTTC. It specifies CASRLGQGQGNEQFF.

The chain is built from TRBV11-2 and TRBJ2-1, with D perhaps matching TRBD2 (6 bases). Germline CDR1 and CDR2: SGHAT and FQNNGV. V gave up 2 bases and J gave up 2 bases, with 13 bases separating them. The CDR3 has 16 residues. The CDR3 sequence: CASSLTGGNPYNEQFF. The CDR3 coding sequence is TGTGCCAGCAGCTTAACTGGCGGGAACCCCTACAATGAGCAGTTCTTC.

The sample holds a few counts of this clonotype. This sequence joins TRBV7-2 and TRBJ1-1; D is possibly TRBD1 (5 bases). Trimming pared 5 bases from V and 7 bases from J, leaving 14 bases between. Germline CDR1 SGHTA, CDR2 FQGNSA. CDR3 length: 13 residues. In nucleotides, the CDR3 is TGTGCCAGCAGCAAGAGGGGCGGGGGTGAAGCTTTCTTT. Translating it yields CASSKRGGGEAFF.

This clonotype is deemed medium-sized. The chain employs TRBV29-1 and TRBJ2-5; 7 nucleotides align to TRBD1. Trimming cost V 6 bases and J 4 bases; bases outside gene matches: 5. Germline CDR1 and CDR2: SQVTM and ANQGSEA. The CDR3 contains 12 residues. DNA of the CDR3: TGCAGCGTAGGGACAGCCGGAGAGACCCAGTACTTC. This gives the protein CSVGTAGETQYF.

Notes on this clonotype: A read error is possible here, since a much larger clone lies one base away. Because it lacks the conserved phenylalanine or tryptophan at the end, this CDR3 is likely a read error. The gene calls are TRBV29-1 and TRBJ1-1, with a tentative D call TRBD1 (5 bases). Trimming stripped 5 bases from V and 9 bases from J, with 19 bases between. Germline V CDR1 and CDR2: SQVTM, ANQGSEA. The CDR3 is made up of 13 amino acids. The CDR3 spells CSVRDRAIHQAFL. The CDR3 DNA reads TGCAGCGTTAGGGACCGCGCTATTCACCAAGCTTTCCTT.

V gene TRBV9 combines with J gene TRBJ2-1; D is uncertain. The CDR3 runs to 14 residues. CDR1 is SGDLS and CDR2 is YYNGEE in the germline V gene. V lost 0 bases to trimming and J lost 4 bases, with 8 bases between them. DNA for the CDR3: TGTGCCAGCAGCGTAGCGGACGCTTACAATGAGCAGTTCTTC. Translating it yields CASSVADAYNEQFF.

This clonotype was recorded only once. This chain uses TRBV15 with TRBJ2-7, with D possibly matching TRBD1 (6 bases). This CDR3 is built from 13 residues. Trimming removed 8 bases from V and 2 bases from J, with 13 bases in between. Germline assignment: CDR1 LNHNV and CDR2 YYDKDF (reference sequence). The DNA for the CDR3 is TGTGCCACCCGCCGGGACATTCCCTACGAGCAGTACTTC. Residues: CATRRDIPYEQYF. Supplemented by reference TRBV15 and TRBJ2-7, the full variable domain reads DAMVIQNPRYQVTQFGKPVTLSCSQTLNHNVMYWYQQKSSQAPKLLFHYYDKDFNNEADTPDNFQSRRPNTSFCFLDIRSPGLGDTAMYLCATRRDIPYEQYFGPGTRLTVT.

This clonotype was seen at least ten times. The gene calls are TRBV7-2 and TRBJ2-7; D gene ambiguous. The V end lost 5 bases, the J end lost 3 bases, and 8 bases lay between the germline ends. Germline loops: CDR1 SGHTA, CDR2 FQGNSA. This CDR3 spans 12 amino acids. In DNA form, the CDR3 reads TGTGCCAGCAGCCGCGATAACTACGAGCAGTACTTC. This codes for CASSRDNYEQYF.

This clonotype was counted ten times or more. This chain joins TRBV21-1 and TRBJ2-3; the table's D call TRBD2 went unverified against the DNA. TRBV21-1 is noted as a pseudogene. The CDR3 sequence is 16 residues long. The CDR3 region is CASSKEASGGTDTQYF. CDR3 DNA: TGTGCCAGCAGCAAAGAGGCTAGCGGAGGCACAGATACGCAGTATTTT.

V usage is TRBV4-3 and J usage is TRBJ2-1, with a weak D call TRBD1 (6 bases). V was clipped by 0 bases and J by 4 bases, with 10 bases between them. Germline lookup yields CDR1 LGHNA and CDR2 YSLEER. This CDR3 spans 15 amino acids. The CDR3 DNA reads as TGCGCCAGCAGCCAAGATGGGGGCCGATACAATGAGCAGTTCTTC. This sequence encodes CASSQDGGRYNEQFF.

The chain recombines TRBV7-2 with TRBJ2-5, with D uncertain. The V gene's germline CDR1 is SGHTA and CDR2 FQGNSA. V lost 0 bases and J 4 bases, leaving 6 bases between the germline ends. The CDR3 is made up of 13 amino acids. Here the CDR3 DNA reads TGTGCCAGCAGCTTAGCGAATAGAGAGACCCAGTACTTC. Its protein is CASSLANRETQYF.